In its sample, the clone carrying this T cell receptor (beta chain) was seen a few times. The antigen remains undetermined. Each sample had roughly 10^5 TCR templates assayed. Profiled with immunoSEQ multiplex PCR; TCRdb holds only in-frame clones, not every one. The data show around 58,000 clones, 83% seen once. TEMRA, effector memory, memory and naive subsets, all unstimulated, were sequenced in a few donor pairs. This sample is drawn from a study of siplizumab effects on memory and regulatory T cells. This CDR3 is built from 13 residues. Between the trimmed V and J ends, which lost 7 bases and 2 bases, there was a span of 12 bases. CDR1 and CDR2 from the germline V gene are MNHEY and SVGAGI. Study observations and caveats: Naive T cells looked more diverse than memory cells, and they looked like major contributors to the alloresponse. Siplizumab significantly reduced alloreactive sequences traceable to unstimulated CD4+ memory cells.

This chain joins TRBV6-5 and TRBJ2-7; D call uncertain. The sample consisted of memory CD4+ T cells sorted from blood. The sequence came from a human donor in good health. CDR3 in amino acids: CASTRPGTYEQYF. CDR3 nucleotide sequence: TGTGCCAGCACCCGCCCGGGCACCTACGAGCAGTACTTC.